This T cell receptor beta chain was retrieved from a study of T cell repertoires in cytomegalovirus infection. Across the whole study: CMV epitopes used comprised recently identified HLA-C-restricted ones and well-studied HLA-B-restricted ones.

Worth noting for this clonotype: The antigen remains undetermined.

The CDR3 covers 11 residues. Trimming took off 10 bases at V and 6 bases at J, with 10 bases between the two ends. Germline V gene data show CDR1 as LNHDA and CDR2 as SQIVND (reference sequence). Findings and caveats of the study: Accumulated public TCR beta family frequency recognized individuals carrying CMV together with the relevant HLA.

TCRdb re-analysed the reads in MiXCR, keeping a single row per CDR3 protein. The sample gives fewer than 950,000 distinct CDR3 sequences, about 33% of which show up once; roughly 12% is in the top ten. The source material was cultured CD8+ T cells from PBMCs, sampled from culture after CMV antigen stimulation. The gene calls are TRBV19 and TRBJ2-4; D gene unclear. The receptor was derived from a human donor in good health (CMV status not recorded). Some clones in this sample may be carry-over from other donors' samples. CDR3 sequence (DNA): TGTGCCACCCAACGCAGAAACATTCAGTACTTC. Its protein is CATQRRNIQYF.